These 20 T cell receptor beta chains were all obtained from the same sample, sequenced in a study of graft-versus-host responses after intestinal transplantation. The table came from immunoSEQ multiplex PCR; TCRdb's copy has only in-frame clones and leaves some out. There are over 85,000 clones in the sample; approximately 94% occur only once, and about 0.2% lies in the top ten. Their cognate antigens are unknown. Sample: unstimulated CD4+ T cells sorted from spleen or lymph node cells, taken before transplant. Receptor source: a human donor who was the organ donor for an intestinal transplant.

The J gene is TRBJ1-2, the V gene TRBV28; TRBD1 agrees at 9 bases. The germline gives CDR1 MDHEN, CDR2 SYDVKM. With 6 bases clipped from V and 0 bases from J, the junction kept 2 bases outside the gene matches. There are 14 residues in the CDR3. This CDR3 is CASSRTGANYGYTF. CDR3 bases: TGTGCCAGCAGCCGGACAGGGGCTAACTATGGCTACACCTTC.

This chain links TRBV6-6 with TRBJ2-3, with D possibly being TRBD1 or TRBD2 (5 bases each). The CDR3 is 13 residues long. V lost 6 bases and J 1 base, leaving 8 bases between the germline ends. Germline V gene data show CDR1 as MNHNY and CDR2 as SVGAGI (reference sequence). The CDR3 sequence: CASSGTGTDTQYF. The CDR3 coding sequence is TGTGCCAGCAGCGGGACGGGCACAGATACGCAGTATTTT.

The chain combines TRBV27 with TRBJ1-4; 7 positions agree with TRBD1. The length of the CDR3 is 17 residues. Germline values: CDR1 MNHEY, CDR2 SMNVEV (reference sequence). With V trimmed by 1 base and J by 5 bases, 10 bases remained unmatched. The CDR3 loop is CASSLLAGGGRNEKLFF. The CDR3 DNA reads TGTGCCAGCAGTTTATTGGCAGGGGGGGGAAGAAATGAAAAACTGTTTTTT.

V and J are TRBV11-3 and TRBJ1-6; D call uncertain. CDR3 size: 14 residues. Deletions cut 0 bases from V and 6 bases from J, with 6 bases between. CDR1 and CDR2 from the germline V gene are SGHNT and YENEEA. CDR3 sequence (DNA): TGTGCCAGCAGCTTAGATCGTAGTAATTCACCCCTCCACTTT. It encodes CASSLDRSNSPLHF. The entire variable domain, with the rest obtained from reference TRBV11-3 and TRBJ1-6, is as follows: EAGVVQSPRYKIIEKKQPVAFWCNPISGHNTLYWYLQNLGQGPELLIRYENEEAVDDSQLPKDRFSAERLKGVDSTLKIQPAELGDSAVYLCASSLDRSNSPLHFGNGTRLTVT.

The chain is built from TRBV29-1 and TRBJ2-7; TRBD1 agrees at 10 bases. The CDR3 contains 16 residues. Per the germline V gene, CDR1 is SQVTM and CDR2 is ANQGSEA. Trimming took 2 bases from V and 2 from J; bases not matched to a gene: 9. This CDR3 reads CSVESGAGQGTYEQYF. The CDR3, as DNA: TGCAGCGTTGAAAGCGGCGCGGGACAGGGGACCTACGAGCAGTACTTC.

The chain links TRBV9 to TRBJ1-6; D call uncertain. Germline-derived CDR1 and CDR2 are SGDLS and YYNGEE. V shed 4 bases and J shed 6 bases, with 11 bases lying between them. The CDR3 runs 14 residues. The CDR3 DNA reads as TGTGCCAGCAGCTCGTCCCCGGGTAATTCACCCCTCCACTTT. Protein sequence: CASSSSPGNSPLHF.

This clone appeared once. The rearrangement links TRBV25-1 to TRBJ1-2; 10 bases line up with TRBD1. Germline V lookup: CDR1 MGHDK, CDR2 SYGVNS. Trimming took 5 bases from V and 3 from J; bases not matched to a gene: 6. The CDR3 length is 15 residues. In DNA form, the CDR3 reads TGTGCCAGCAGTCCCGGGACAGGGGATTACTATGGCTACACCTTC. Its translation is CASSPGTGDYYGYTF.

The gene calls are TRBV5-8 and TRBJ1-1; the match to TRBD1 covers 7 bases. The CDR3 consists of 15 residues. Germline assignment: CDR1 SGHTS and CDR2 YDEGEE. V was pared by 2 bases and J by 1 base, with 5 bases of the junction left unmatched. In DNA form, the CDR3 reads TGTGCCAGCAGCTTCGACAGGGTCGCGAACACTGAAGCTTTCTTT. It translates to CASSFDRVANTEAFF. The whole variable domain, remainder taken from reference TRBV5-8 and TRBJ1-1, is EAGVTQSPTHLIKTRGQQATLRCSPISGHTSVYWYQQALGLGLQFLLWYDEGEERNRGNFPPRFSGRQFPNYSSELNVNALELEDSALYLCASSFDRVANTEAFFGQGTRLTVV.

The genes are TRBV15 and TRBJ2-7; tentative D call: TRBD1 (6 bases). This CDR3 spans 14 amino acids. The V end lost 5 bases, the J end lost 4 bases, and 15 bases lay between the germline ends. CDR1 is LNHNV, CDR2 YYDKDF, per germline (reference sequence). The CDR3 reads CATSPQGQFYEQYF. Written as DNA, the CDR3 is TGTGCCACCAGCCCCCAAGGACAGTTTTACGAGCAGTACTTC.

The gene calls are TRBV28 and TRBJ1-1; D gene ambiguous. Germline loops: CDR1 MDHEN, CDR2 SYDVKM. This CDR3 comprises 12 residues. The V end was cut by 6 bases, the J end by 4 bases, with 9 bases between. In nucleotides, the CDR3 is TGTGCCAGCAGCTATACTAGCACTGAAGCTTTCTTT. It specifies CASSYTSTEAFF.

The DNA of the CDR3 is TGCGCCAGCAGCTCGGGACTAGCGGGGACAGAGACCCAGTACTTC. It translates to CASSSGLAGTETQYF. The chain has TRBV5-1 and TRBJ2-5; 13 bases agree with TRBD2. The CDR3 contains 15 residues. V was pared by 3 bases and J by 4 bases, with 3 bases of the junction left unmatched. CDR1 and CDR2 from the germline V gene are SGHRS and YFSETQ. The full variable domain, completed using reference TRBV5-1 and TRBJ2-5, is KAGVTQTPRYLIKTRGQQVTLSCSPISGHRSVSWYQQTPGQGLQFLFEYFSETQRNKGNFPGRFSGRQFSNSRSEMNVSTLELGDSALYLCASSSGLAGTETQYFGPGTRLLVL.

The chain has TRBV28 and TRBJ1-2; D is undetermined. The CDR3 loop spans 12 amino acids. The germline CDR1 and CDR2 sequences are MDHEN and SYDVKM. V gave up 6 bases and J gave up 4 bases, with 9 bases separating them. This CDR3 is CASRRLGYGYTF. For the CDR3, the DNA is TGTGCCAGCAGGCGCTTGGGCTATGGCTACACCTTC.

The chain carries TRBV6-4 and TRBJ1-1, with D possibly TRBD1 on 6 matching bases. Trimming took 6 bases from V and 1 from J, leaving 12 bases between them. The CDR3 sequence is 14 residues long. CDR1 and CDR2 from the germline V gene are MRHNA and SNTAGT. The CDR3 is CASRPSRGNTEAFF. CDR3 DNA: TGTGCCAGCAGGCCGAGCAGGGGGAACACTGAAGCTTTCTTT.

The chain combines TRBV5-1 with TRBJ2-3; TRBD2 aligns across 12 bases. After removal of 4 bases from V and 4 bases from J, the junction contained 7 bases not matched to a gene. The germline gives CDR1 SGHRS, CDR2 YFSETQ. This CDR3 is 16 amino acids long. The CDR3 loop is CASSPPSGGVSDTQYF. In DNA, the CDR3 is TGCGCCAGCAGCCCCCCTAGCGGGGGGGTTTCAGATACGCAGTATTTT.

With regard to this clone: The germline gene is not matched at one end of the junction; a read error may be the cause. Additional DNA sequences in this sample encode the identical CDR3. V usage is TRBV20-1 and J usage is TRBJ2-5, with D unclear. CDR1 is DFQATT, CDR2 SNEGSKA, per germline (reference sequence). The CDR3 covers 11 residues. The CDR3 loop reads CSARVPETQYF. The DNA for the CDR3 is TGCAGCGCTAGAGTGCCGGAGACCCAGTACTTC.

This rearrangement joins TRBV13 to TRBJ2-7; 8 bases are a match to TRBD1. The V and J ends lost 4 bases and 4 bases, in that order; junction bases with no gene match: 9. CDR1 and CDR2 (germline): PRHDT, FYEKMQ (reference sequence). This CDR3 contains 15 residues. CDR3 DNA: TGTGCCAGCAGCTACGGACAGGGAAAGTGGTACGAGCAGTACTTC. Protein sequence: CASSYGQGKWYEQYF.

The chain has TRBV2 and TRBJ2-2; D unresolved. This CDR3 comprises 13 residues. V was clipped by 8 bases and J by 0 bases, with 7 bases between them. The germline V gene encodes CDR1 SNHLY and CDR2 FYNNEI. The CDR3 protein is CASGHTNTGELFF. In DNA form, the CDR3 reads TGTGCCAGCGGGCATACGAACACCGGGGAGCTGTTTTTT.

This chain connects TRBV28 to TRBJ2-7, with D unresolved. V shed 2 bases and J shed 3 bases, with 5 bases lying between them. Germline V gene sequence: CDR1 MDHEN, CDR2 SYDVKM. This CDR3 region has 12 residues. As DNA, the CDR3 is TGTGCCAGCAGTTTAAAGGGCTACGAGCAGTACTTC. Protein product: CASSLKGYEQYF.

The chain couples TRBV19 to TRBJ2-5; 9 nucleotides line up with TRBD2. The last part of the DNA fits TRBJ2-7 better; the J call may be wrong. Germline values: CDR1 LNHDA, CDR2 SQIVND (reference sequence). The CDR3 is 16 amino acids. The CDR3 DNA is TGTGCCAGTAGTAGAACCCGCGGGGGGGCAAGAAACGAGCAGTACTTC. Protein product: CASSRTRGGARNEQYF.

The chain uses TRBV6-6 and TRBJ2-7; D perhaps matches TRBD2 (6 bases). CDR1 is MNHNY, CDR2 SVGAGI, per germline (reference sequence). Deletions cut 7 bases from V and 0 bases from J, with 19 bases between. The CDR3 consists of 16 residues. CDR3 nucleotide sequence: TGTGCCAGCACCGGAGGGGTTCGGGGGATCTCCTACGAGCAGTACTTC. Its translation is CASTGGVRGISYEQYF.